This T cell receptor beta chain was found in a study of shared clonotypes between healthy human individuals (dated by TCRdb to about 2020). Describing the broader study: The cohort included three men and a couple of women between 18 and 49 years of age. For each donor, CD4 naive and CD4 memory were each run on three plates, CD8 naive on two plates, and CD8 memory on one plate. Between about 0.85 and 9.5 billion PBMCs per donor were obtained by leukapheresis. To estimate repertoire size and how much clonotypes are shared between individuals, the study performed deep sequencing of blood TCR repertoires from about five healthy adults. Libraries were prepared and TCR repertoires were sequenced by different laboratories using diverse techniques, in order to increase sequencing depth and limit assay-specific biases.

Using the deep immunoSEQ assay, multiplex PCR amplified TCR CDR3 regions from genomic DNA. Genomic DNA extracted from each cell subset was distributed evenly over all wells of several immunoSEQ 96-well plates, and each plate served as one replicate. For sorted subsets, roughly 200 ng genomic DNA, equal to some 30,000 T cell genomes, was loaded into each replicate PCR. Purified libraries were measured with a Qubit 3.0 fluorometer, size-checked on a Bioanalyzer 2100, and measured again with the KAPA Library Quantification kit. Each immunoSEQ 96-well plate was sequenced on its own single-read 150-cycle Illumina NextSeq 550 flow cell. As for the original processing: Because the immunoSEQ output held only junctional sequences and lacked quality scores, the filtering could not match the filtering applied to full-length reads. Sequences were annotated with PyIR, a Python wrapper for IgBLAST v1.9, and V/J genes and CDR3 were assigned using IMGT germline references. Any read was removed if the V/J assignment was weak (E-value above 1e-6), the CDR3 was missing, or the read contained stop codons, out-of-frame junctions, or ambiguous translated residues. V3J clonotypes were defined as sequences sharing an identical inferred V gene, J gene, and CDR3 amino acid sequence. To compute the percentage overlap between repertoires, the number of shared unique clonotypes was divided by the size of the smaller repertoire. Richness of each repertoire was evaluated using RTK rarefaction, the Chao1 estimator, and Recon v2.1 estimates of unobserved clonotypes. Generation probabilities were computed with OLGA for all TCRbeta clonotypes obtained by the gDNA method from four donors. In its TCRdb copy, this immuneACCESS table keeps in-frame sequences only and misses some clones. Where compared with another copy, unresolved V genes explain less than half of these, and the others have no known cause. V, J and clone size reflect that table, while D and trimming were determined from the DNA. Present in this sample are hundreds of thousands of clones, approximately 79% of which were seen just once. The leading ten clones occupy about a tenth of the sample.

The paper as a whole reports these results and caveats: Around 5% of naive CD4, 3% to 3.5% of naive CD8, roughly 2.4% of memory CD4, and over 0.35% of memory CD8 clonotypes were shared across a few donors. The genetic and exposure-history diversity represented was limited by the small number of donors. Estimated clonotype richness was generally larger for naive than for memory subsets. Compared with non-shared clonotypes, clonotypes shared by all four sorted-subset donors had higher generation probabilities. Only blood was sampled, and tissue TCR repertoires likely differ from those in blood. Rarefaction of sorted-subset datasets indicated incomplete sequencing despite the large sequencing depth. Pairwise subsampling led to the expectation that sequencing depth would affect the degree of clonotype sharing among donors.

This clone was seen a single time. Its antigen is unknown. There are no base qualities to consult, and no much larger clone falls within one base. The donors were healthy, HIV-negative adults who had no recently reported acute infections or vaccinations. Only Caucasian adults living in Nashville, Tennessee, USA were represented among the donors. CD4+ T cells were enriched by magnetic negative selection; naive cells were then positively selected on CD45RA, and the negative fraction formed the memory subset. After blood collection by leukapheresis, PBMCs were isolated using Ficoll-Histopaque density gradient centrifugation and then cryopreserved in the vapor phase of liquid nitrogen. Analytical flow cytometry was used to check the purity and quantity of every magnetically sorted T cell population. From each sorted fraction, genomic DNA was isolated and quantified by UV absorbance on a Nanodrop 2000c.

From the cysteine up to the phenylalanine, the CDR3 has a length of 14 residues. Just CDR3 DNA is preserved here, 42 bases in frame from base 1. Relative to germline, V is 10 bases shorter and J is 0 bases shorter, with 10 bases between their ends. CDR1 MNHEY and CDR2 SMNVEV were looked up in the germline V gene (reference sequence). The clonotype comes from a young man in good health. Sequencing used memory CD4+ T cells sorted from blood. The cell subset or site label here, explained by the study, means: CD45RA-negative fraction. The sequence joins TRBV27 to TRBJ1-6, with an unclear D gene assignment. The CDR3 corresponds to CATRFGSYNSPLHF. Here is the DNA: TGTGCCACCAGATTTGGCTCCTATAATTCACCCCTCCACTTT.